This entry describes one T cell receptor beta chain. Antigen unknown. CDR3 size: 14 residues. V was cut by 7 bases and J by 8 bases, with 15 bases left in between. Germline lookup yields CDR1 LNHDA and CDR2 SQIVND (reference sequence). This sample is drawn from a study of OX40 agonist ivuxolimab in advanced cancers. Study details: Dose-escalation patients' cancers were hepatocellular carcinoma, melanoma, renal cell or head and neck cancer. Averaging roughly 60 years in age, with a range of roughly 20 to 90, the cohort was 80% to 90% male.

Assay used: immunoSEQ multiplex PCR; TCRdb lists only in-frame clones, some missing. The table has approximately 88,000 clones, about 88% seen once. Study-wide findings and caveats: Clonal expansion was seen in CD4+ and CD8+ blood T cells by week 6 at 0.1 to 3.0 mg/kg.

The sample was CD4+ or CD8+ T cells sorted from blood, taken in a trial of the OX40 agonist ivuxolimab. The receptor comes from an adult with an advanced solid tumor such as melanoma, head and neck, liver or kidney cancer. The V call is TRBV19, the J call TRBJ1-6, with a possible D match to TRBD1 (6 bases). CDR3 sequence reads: CASNQGSWDSPLHF. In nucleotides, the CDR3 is TGTGCCAGTAACCAGGGGTCATGGGATTCACCCCTCCACTTT. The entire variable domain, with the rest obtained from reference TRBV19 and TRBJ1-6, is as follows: DGGITQSPKYLFRKEGQNVTLSCEQNLNHDAMYWYRQDPGQGLRLIYYSQIVNDFQKGDIAEGYSVSREKKESFPLTVTSAQKNPTAFYLCASNQGSWDSPLHFGNGTRLTVT.